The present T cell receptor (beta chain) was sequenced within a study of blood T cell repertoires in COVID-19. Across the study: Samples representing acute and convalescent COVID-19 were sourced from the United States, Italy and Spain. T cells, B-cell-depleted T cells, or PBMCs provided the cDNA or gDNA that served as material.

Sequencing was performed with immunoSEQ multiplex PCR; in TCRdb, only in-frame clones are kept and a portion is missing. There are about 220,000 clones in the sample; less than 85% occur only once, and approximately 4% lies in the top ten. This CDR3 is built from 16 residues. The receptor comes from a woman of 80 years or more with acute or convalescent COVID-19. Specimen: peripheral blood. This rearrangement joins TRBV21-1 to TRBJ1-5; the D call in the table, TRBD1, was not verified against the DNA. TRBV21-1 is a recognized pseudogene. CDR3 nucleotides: TGTGCCAGCAGCCCCAGGGGAGTAGATAGCAATCAGCCCCAGCATTTT. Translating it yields CASSPRGVDSNQPQHF.